What follows describes a single TCR beta chain. This sample is part of a study of blood T cell repertoires in COVID-19. Study background: Acute-phase and convalescent COVID-19 samples originated in the United States, Italy and Spain. The analysed material was cDNA or gDNA that came from T cells, B-cell-depleted T cells, or PBMCs.

Authors' analysis steps: Estimation of nucleated cell counts was performed using reference gene primer amplification. The data were produced by immunoSEQ multiplex PCR, yet TCRdb's version contains in-frame clones alone and is incomplete. For V, J and clone size, that table is used; D and trimming come from the DNA. Altogether 350,000 or so clones are present, around 90% being singletons, with the ten largest covering approximately 6.2%. The CDR3 loop spans 15 amino acids. V trimming: 3 bases; J trimming: 6 bases; junction bases outside the gene matches: 2. The germline V gene encodes CDR1 SGHTA and CDR2 FQGTGA.

Source material: peripheral blood. The clonotype originates from a man younger than 35 with active or convalescent COVID-19. The chain combines TRBV7-3 with TRBJ2-2, with 12 positions matching TRBD2. As DNA, the CDR3 is TGTGCCAGCAGCTTGACTAGCGGGGGCCCCGGGGAGCTGTTTTTT. Protein product: CASSLTSGGPGELFF.